Following are 8 T cell receptor beta chains from one sample sequenced in a study of shared clonotypes between healthy human individuals (dated by TCRdb to the early 2020s). Libraries were made using the immunoSEQ multiplex PCR assay. TCRdb retrieved this table from immuneACCESS and kept in-frame rearrangements only. Not all clones are present; in checked studies, unresolved V genes account for under half, and no reason is known for the remainder. This sample gives 2 million to 2.5 million clones in total; under 95% of them show up just once. The ten largest clones represent around 0.35% of the sample. Specimen: naive CD4+ T cells from PBMCs. Reading the label with the study, this specimen's cell subset or site is: CD45RA+ positively selected. Every receptor here comes from a man aged 18 to 29 in good health. Some clones in this sample may be carry-over from other donors' samples.

Remarks on this clone: The same CDR3 can be traced to other DNA sequences in this sample. The chain uses TRBV7-2 and TRBJ1-2, with 8 bases aligning to TRBD1. Trimming cost V 4 bases and J 6 bases; bases outside gene matches: 4. The germline V gene has CDR1 SGHTA and CDR2 FQGNSA. The CDR3 runs 13 residues. As DNA, the CDR3 is TGTGCCAGCAGCTCCGGGACAGGCGATGGCTACACCTTC. Its translation: CASSSGTGDGYTF.

The chain is built from TRBV30 and TRBJ1-2; possible D gene TRBD1, 5 bases. V was pared by 3 bases and J by 6 bases, with 14 bases between. The CDR3 runs to 13 residues. In germline, CDR1 is GTSNPN, CDR2 SVGIG (reference sequence). The CDR3 coding sequence is TGTGCCTGGAGGCAGGGACGGGCGGATGGCTACACCTTC. Translating it yields CAWRQGRADGYTF.

The chain links TRBV7-2 to TRBJ2-7; D perhaps matches TRBD1 (5 bases). The germline V gene has CDR1 SGHTA and CDR2 FQGNSA. The CDR3 runs 16 residues. V lost 1 base, J lost 1 base, and 14 bases lay in between. In DNA form, the CDR3 reads TGTGCCAGCAGCTTAGAAACAGGTCCAGTTTCCTACGAGCAGTACTTC. Translation gives CASSLETGPVSYEQYF.

The V gene is TRBV5-1, the J gene TRBJ2-5; 13 nucleotides match TRBD2. The junction had 8 bases not matched to a gene; V was cut back by 4 bases and J by 5 bases. Germline V gene sequence: CDR1 SGHRS, CDR2 YFSETQ. This CDR3 region has 16 residues. In DNA form, the CDR3 reads TGCGCCAGCAGCCCAAGACTAGCGGGAGGATCGGAGACCCAGTACTTC. As protein: CASSPRLAGGSETQYF. The full variable domain, in which reference TRBV5-1 and TRBJ2-5 provide the parts outside the CDR3, is KAGVTQTPRYLIKTRGQQVTLSCSPISGHRSVSWYQQTPGQGLQFLFEYFSETQRNKGNFPGRFSGRQFSNSRSEMNVSTLELGDSALYLCASSPRLAGGSETQYFGPGTRLLVL.

The chain has TRBV5-6 and TRBJ2-7, with 8 bases matching TRBD2. CDR1 is SGHDT and CDR2 is YYEEEE in the germline V gene. The CDR3 has 15 residues. Germline trimming cut 5 bases from V and 2 bases from J; bases unmatched to any gene: 9. The CDR3, as DNA: TGTGCCAGCAGTTTGCTGACTAGCGCGACCTACGAGCAGTACTTC. Protein product: CASSLLTSATYEQYF.

CDR3 nucleotides: TGTGCCAGCAGTTTTCCCCCCAGGGGGCACTACAATGAGCAGTTCTTC. This codes for CASSFPPRGHYNEQFF. V usage is TRBV28 and J usage is TRBJ2-1; 8 nucleotides line up with TRBD1. Germline lookup yields CDR1 MDHEN and CDR2 SYDVKM. With 3 bases clipped from V and 3 bases from J, the junction kept 7 bases outside the gene matches. The CDR3 totals 16 residues.

V usage is TRBV6-1 and J usage is TRBJ2-4; maybe TRBD1 (6 bases). CDR1 and CDR2 from the germline V gene are MNHNS and SASEGT. CDR3 length equals 12 residues. V was cut by 6 bases and J by 8 bases, with 11 bases left in between. The CDR3 bases are TGTGCCAGCAGGAGGACAGAAGACATTCAGTACTTC. This sequence encodes CASRRTEDIQYF.

The rearrangement links TRBV5-6 to TRBJ2-7; TRBD2 might be the D (5 bases). Between the trimmed V and J ends, which lost 0 bases and 4 bases, there was a span of 14 bases. CDR3 length equals 15 residues. Germline CDR1 reads SGHDT; CDR2 reads YYEEEE. In DNA, the CDR3 is TGTGCCAGCAGCTTGGGGAGTAGCGCTATTTACGAGCAGTACTTC. This gives the protein CASSLGSSAIYEQYF. Full variable domain (remainder filled in from reference TRBV5-6 and TRBJ2-7): DAGVTQSPTHLIKTRGQQVTLRCSPKSGHDTVSWYQQALGQGPQFIFQYYEEEERQRGNFPDRFSGHQFPNYSSELNVNALLLGDSALYLCASSLGSSAIYEQYFGPGTRLTVT.